A selection of T cell receptor beta chains follows, all from one sample in a study of molecular identifiers for immune sequencing clone quantification. TCRdb reanalysed the PCR reads using MiXCR and keeps one entry per CDR3 protein. Among about 640,000 distinct CDR3 sequences listed, 15% to 20% were seen once. The specimen sequenced was naive CD8+ T cells from blood, with Jurkat cell RNA spiked in. These receptors were collected from a human donor in good health. Some libraries in this study had Jurkat cell RNA spiked in. The CDR3 runs from the conserved cysteine through the conserved F or W. A D gene is named only where the DNA matches it firmly. Clone size is shown for a subset of rows, as once, few, many or a class of expanded clone.

d_gene,abundance,v_gene,j_gene,CDR3aa,CDR3nt
-,many,TRBV30,TRBJ2-7,CACTYDRHRGGYEQYF,TGTGCCTGCACCTATGACAGACACAGAGGGGGGTACGAGCAGTACTTC
TRBD2,few,TRBV4-3,TRBJ2-3,CASSLTSGRTDTQCF,TGCGCCAGCAGCCTAACTAGCGGGAGAACAGATACGCAGTGTTTT
-,many,TRBV19,TRBJ2-3,CASSISAYSTDTQYF,TGTGCCAGTAGTATAAGCGCCTACTCCACAGATACGCAGTATTTT
TRBD2,many,TRBV5-4,TRBJ2-3,CASSLRGSGVADTQYF,TGTGCCAGCAGCTTGAGGGGTAGCGGGGTTGCAGATACGCAGTATTTT
-,-,TRBV2,TRBJ2-5,CASSEAGGGGETQYF,TGTGCCAGCAGTGAAGCGGGAGGAGGGGGGGAGACCCAGTACTTC
TRBD2,many,TRBV4-3,TRBJ2-3,CASSQDRLAGKDTQYF,TGCGCCAGCAGCCAAGATCGGCTAGCGGGGAAAGATACGCAGTATTTT
TRBD1,many,TRBV12-3/TRBV12-4,TRBJ1-4,CASSSRTGPREKLFF,TGTGCCAGCAGTTCCAGGACAGGGCCTCGGGAAAAACTGTTTTTT
-,-,TRBV12-3/TRBV12-4,TRBJ2-2,CASSLRQGGGELFF,TGTGCCAGCAGTCTCCGGCAGGGAGGCGGGGAGCTGTTTTTT
-,many,TRBV12-5,TRBJ2-3,CATPGESTDTQYF,TGTGCTACTCCCGGGGAAAGCACAGATACGCAGTATTTT
-,many,TRBV15,TRBJ2-2,CATSRDGTTNGELFF,TGTGCCACCAGCAGAGATGGGACCACCAACGGGGAGCTGTTTTTT
TRBD1,few,TRBV19,TRBJ2-6,CASTTGTGSSGANVLTF,TGTGCCAGTACCACCGGGACAGGGAGTTCTGGGGCCAACGTCCTGACTTTC
TRBD2,few,TRBV6-2/TRBV6-3,TRBJ2-3,CASSPGTSGVIRRTGTDTQYF,TGTGCCAGCAGCCCTGGGACTAGCGGAGTTATAAGAAGGACGGGCACAGATACGCAGTATTTT
TRBD1,many,TRBV5-6,TRBJ2-7,CASSLGQDQYF,TGTGCCAGCAGCCTAGGACAGGATCAGTACTTC
TRBD1,few,TRBV19,TRBJ1-5,CATYGTGNAVGQPQHF,TGTGCCACATACGGGACAGGTAATGCAGTGGGTCAGCCCCAGCATTTT
TRBD1,few,TRBV4-3,TRBJ2-1,CASTAGTAYNEQFF,TGCGCCAGCACAGCCGGGACAGCCTACAATGAGCAGTTCTTC
-,many,TRBV29-1,TRBJ2-5,CSVDLNRETQYF,TGCAGCGTTGACCTTAACCGGGAGACCCAGTACTTC
-,many,TRBV5-6,TRBJ2-7,CASTSKRVGTYEQYF,TGTGCCAGCACCTCGAAAAGGGTAGGAACCTACGAGCAGTACTTC
-,many,TRBV20-1,TRBJ1-1,CSATNSAGFPYTEAFF,TGCAGTGCTACTAATTCGGCGGGGTTCCCTTACACTGAAGCTTTCTTT
TRBD1,-,TRBV7-9,TRBJ1-2,CASSLIGQGINYGYTF,TGTGCCAGCAGCCTGATTGGACAGGGGATTAACTATGGCTACACCTTC
TRBD2,many,TRBV3-1,TRBJ2-3,CASSQRELAGADTQYF,TGTGCCAGCAGCCAGAGGGAACTAGCGGGAGCAGATACGCAGTATTTT
-,-,TRBV6-6,TRBJ2-4,CASSYGGPKNIQYF,TGTGCCAGCAGTTACGGGGGTCCCAAAAACATTCAGTACTTC
TRBD1,-,TRBV20-1,TRBJ1-6,CRNYEDRGSSWPLHF,TGCAGGAACTATGAAGACAGGGGATCATCCTGGCCCCTCCACTTT
TRBD2,many,TRBV6-1,TRBJ2-7,CASSESGGAYEQYF,TGTGCCAGCAGTGAAAGCGGGGGCGCCTACGAGCAGTACTTC
TRBD2,many,TRBV3-1,TRBJ2-3,CASSQRPSGTTDTQYF,TGTGCCAGCAGCCAGCGTCCTAGCGGCACTACAGATACGCAGTATTTT
TRBD1,many,TRBV4-3,TRBJ1-1,CASSQDRLGQTNTEAFF,TGCGCCAGCAGCCAAGATCGGCTGGGACAGACGAACACTGAAGCTTTCTTT
-,few,TRBV11-2,TRBJ1-1,CASTGEGTEAFF,TGTGCCAGCACGGGGGAAGGGACTGAAGCTTTCTTT
TRBD1,-,TRBV24-1,TRBJ2-1,CATSDLDDRGNEQFF,TGTGCCACCAGTGATTTGGACGACAGGGGAAATGAGCAGTTCTTC
-,many,TRBV12-3/TRBV12-4,TRBJ1-5,CASSLKSNQPQHF,TGTGCCAGCAGTTTAAAAAGCAATCAGCCCCAGCATTTT
-,-,TRBV7-9,TRBJ2-1,CASRLENEQFF,TGTGCCAGCAGACTAGAGAATGAGCAGTTCTTC
-,few,TRBV12-3/TRBV12-4,TRBJ1-2,CASSLRPLNYGYTF,TGTGCCAGCAGTTTACGGCCGCTTAACTATGGCTACACCTTC
-,few,TRBV10-3,TRBJ2-7,CAISDWDMISYEQYF,TGTGCCATCAGTGATTGGGACATGATTTCCTACGAGCAGTACTTC
-,-,TRBV18,TRBJ2-7,CASWGGRPYERYF,TGTGCCAGCTGGGGGGGGCGACCGTACGAGCGGTACTTC
-,-,TRBV4-3,TRBJ1-6,CASSQEGARTYDSPLHF,TGCGCCAGCAGCCAAGAAGGGGCCAGAACCTATGATTCACCCCTCCACTTT
-,few,TRBV19,TRBJ1-1,CASRDSRRTEAFF,TGTGCCAGTAGGGACAGTCGCCGAACTGAAGCTTTCTTT
TRBD2,many,TRBV7-2,TRBJ2-5,CASSAWGGETQYF,TGTGCCAGCAGCGCATGGGGGGGGGAGACCCAGTACTTC